The 30 T cell receptor beta chains presented below share a single source sample, sequenced in a study of shared clonotypes between healthy human individuals. Using immunoSEQ multiplex PCR, the repertoire was profiled, and TCRdb retains in-frame clones only, with some absent. This sample has around 500,000 clones, with over 70% found just once. Sequences were obtained from PBMCs. The receptors were gathered from a woman between 35 and 50 years old in good health. Some clones in this sample may be carry-over from other donors' samples.

The CDR3 reads CASSLRTGRGATEAFF. In nucleotides, the CDR3 is TGCGCCAGCAGCCTAAGGACAGGCCGAGGGGCCACTGAAGCTTTCTTT. The chain has TRBV5-1 and TRBJ1-1; 7 bases align to TRBD1. The CDR3 runs 16 residues. The J segment lost 4 bases and the V segment lost 4 bases, leaving 13 bases of the junction unmatched. Germline CDR1 is SGHRS and CDR2 is YFSETQ.

In regard to this clone: A far larger clone is one nucleotide away, so this likely arose from a read error. This sample includes further DNA sequences coding for the same CDR3. The V call is TRBV6-5, the J call TRBJ2-2; TRBD2 agrees at 10 bases. Germline CDR1 reads MNHEY; CDR2 reads SVGAGI. The CDR3 is 16 amino acids. The CDR3 sequence is CASSWTLAGVGGELFF. In nucleotides, the CDR3 is TGTGCAAGCAGTTGGACTCTAGCGGGAGTGGGCGGGGAGCTGTTTTTT.

The V gene is TRBV28, the J gene TRBJ2-3; TRBD2 might be the D (6 bases). Germline values: CDR1 MDHEN, CDR2 SYDVKM. V was shortened by 6 bases and J by 1 base, with 20 bases between the two germline ends. CDR3 length: 17 amino acids. CDR3 nucleotide sequence: TGTGCCAGCAGCCATTCTTTCGGGGGAGCGGGCACAGATACGCAGTATTTT. It yields the protein CASSHSFGGAGTDTQYF. Complete variable domain (other parts from reference TRBV28 and TRBJ2-3): DVKVTQSSRYLVKRTGEKVFLECVQDMDHENMFWYRQDPGLGLRLIYFSYDVKMKEKGDIPEGYSVSREKKERFSLILESASTNQTSMYLCASSHSFGGAGTDTQYFGPGTRLTVL.

The V call is TRBV28, the J call TRBJ1-4; tentative D call: TRBD1 (6 bases). Germline V CDR1 and CDR2: MDHEN, SYDVKM. With 6 bases removed from V and 7 bases from J, the gap between germline ends came to 15 bases. The CDR3 length is 14 residues. The chain's CDR3 is CASRSAGEGEKLFF. As DNA, the CDR3 is TGTGCCAGCAGGTCGGCAGGGGAGGGTGAAAAACTGTTTTTT. Full variable domain (rest looked up from reference TRBV28 and TRBJ1-4): DVKVTQSSRYLVKRTGEKVFLECVQDMDHENMFWYRQDPGLGLRLIYFSYDVKMKEKGDIPEGYSVSREKKERFSLILESASTNQTSMYLCASRSAGEGEKLFFGSGTQLSVL.

The CDR3 DNA sequence: TGTGCCAGCAGCCAGGACGGGATCTTGGGGCCCCAGCATTTT. This codes for CASSQDGILGPQHF. The chain links TRBV7-9 to TRBJ1-5; no clear D gene. The CDR3 length is 14 residues. The V end lost 5 bases, the J end lost 9 bases, and 17 bases lay between the germline ends. Germline V gene data show CDR1 as SEHNR and CDR2 as FQNEAQ (reference sequence).

The CDR3 coding sequence is TGCGCCAGCAGCGACCCTCCCGGAGACACCCCGCTGAGATACCTGTATGGCTACACCTTC. It translates to CASSDPPGDTPLRYLYGYTF. V and J are TRBV10-2 and TRBJ1-2; D is unresolved. The CDR3 sequence is 20 residues long. The V end lost 6 bases, the J end lost 5 bases, and 34 bases lay between the germline ends. Per the germline V gene, CDR1 is WSHSY and CDR2 is SAAADI.

Details on this clone: Given a far larger clone just one base away, this is likely a sequencing read error. This chain uses TRBV7-3 with TRBJ1-1, with 12 positions matching TRBD1. Unmatched junction bases numbered 2, after V lost 3 bases and J lost 6 bases. The CDR3 is made up of 14 amino acids. Germline assignment: CDR1 SGHTA and CDR2 FQGTGA. Here the CDR3 DNA reads TGTGCCAGCAGCTTCGGGACAGGGGGCTCTGAAGCTTTCTTT. Amino acid sequence: CASSFGTGGSEAFF.

Note on this clone: One base separates it from a far larger clone, so it is likely a read error. The chain has TRBV28 and TRBJ1-2; TRBD1 agrees at 8 bases. The CDR3 spans 12 residues. In germline, CDR1 is MDHEN, CDR2 SYDVKM. The CDR3 DNA reads as TGTGCCAGTCAGGGGGCGGTCTATGGCCACACCTTC. This sequence encodes CASQGAVYGHTF.

The rearrangement joins TRBV5-1 to TRBJ2-7; D gene unclear. Trimming left V 0 bases short and J 0 bases short, with 10 bases between. Germline V gene sequence: CDR1 SGHRS, CDR2 YFSETQ. The CDR3 totals 15 residues. CDR3 protein: CASSLVGGNSYEQYF. The CDR3 DNA reads as TGCGCCAGCAGCTTGGTCGGCGGCAACTCCTACGAGCAGTACTTC.

With respect to this clone: This may come from a read error, since a much larger clone is one base off. This sequence joins TRBV11-3 and TRBJ2-3, with D unclear. Germline V CDR1 and CDR2: SGHNT, YENEEA. This CDR3 has 14 residues. The CDR3, as DNA: TGTGCCAGCAGCTGGGGTAGAAGCACATATACGCAGTATTTT. This encodes CASSWGRSTYTQYF.

As concerns this clone: A far larger clone is only one base removed, so a read error is likely. This chain connects TRBV18 to TRBJ1-1; no clear D. Trimming removed 5 bases at V and 8 bases at J, with 15 bases between. CDR1 and CDR2 from the germline V gene are KGHSH and LQKENI. The CDR3 totals 13 residues. CDR3 nucleotide sequence: TGTGCCAGCTCAGATGGGAACATGAGGGAAGCTTTCTTT. Translated: CASSDGNMREAFF. Full variable domain (missing parts from reference TRBV18 and TRBJ1-1): NAGVMQNPRHLVRRRGQEARLRCSPMKGHSHVYWYRQLPEEGLKFMVYLQKENIIDESGMPKERFSAEFPKEGPSILRIQQVVRGDSAAYFCASSDGNMREAFFGQGTRLTVV.

This clone was observed a single time. The V and J genes are TRBV7-2 and TRBJ1-2; 12 nucleotides line up with TRBD1. The CDR3 contains 16 residues. Germline trimming cut 2 bases from V and 2 bases from J; bases unmatched to any gene: 3. Germline-derived CDR1 and CDR2 are SGHTA and FQGNSA. CDR3 protein: CASSLRDRGRNYGYTF. DNA for the CDR3: TGTGCCAGCAGCTTAAGGGACAGGGGGCGAAACTATGGCTACACCTTC.

The gene calls are TRBV5-1 and TRBJ2-5; D possibly uses TRBD1 or TRBD2 (5 bases each). V gave up 8 bases and J gave up 1 base, with 21 bases separating them. The germline V gene encodes CDR1 SGHRS and CDR2 YFSETQ. The CDR3 is made up of 16 amino acids. DNA for the CDR3: TGCGCCAGTAATGCGCCCGGGACCGAGGTCCAAGAGACCCAGTACTTC. Translated: CASNAPGTEVQETQYF.

As concerns this clone: Given a far larger clone just one base away, this is likely a sequencing read error. Other DNA sequences in the sample encode the same CDR3. This chain joins TRBV28 and TRBJ2-2; TRBD1 matches at 8 bases. The CDR3 is made up of 17 amino acids. Germline V gives CDR1 MDHEN, CDR2 SYDVKM. As DNA, the CDR3 is TGTGCTAGCAGTTTGGTGTCCCCGACAGGGGCCGCCGGGGAGCTGTTTTTT. This codes for CASSLVSPTGAAGELFF.

J is TRBJ2-7 and V is TRBV7-3; no clear D. V was clipped by 0 bases and J by 2 bases, with 11 bases between them. Germline V gene lookup returns CDR1 SGHTA and CDR2 FQGTGA. The CDR3 has 15 residues. The DNA of the CDR3 is TGTGCCAGCAGCTTAACACCCGCACGCCCCTACGAGCAGTACTTC. Protein sequence: CASSLTPARPYEQYF. Full variable domain (rest looked up from reference TRBV7-3 and TRBJ2-7): GAGVSQTPSNKVTEKGKYVELRCDPISGHTALYWYRQSLGQGPEFLIYFQGTGAADDSGLPNDRFFAVRPEGSVSTLKIQRTERGDSAVYLCASSLTPARPYEQYFGPGTRLTVT.

This chain joins TRBV7-8 and TRBJ2-6, with D possibly being TRBD2 (6 bases). Trimming removed 5 bases at V and 2 bases at J, with 16 bases between. The germline V gene encodes CDR1 SGHVS and CDR2 FQNEAQ. CDR3 length equals 17 residues. CDR3 in amino acids: CASSRRGGGTGANVLTF. CDR3 sequence (DNA): TGTGCCAGCAGCAGGCGCGGTGGCGGGACTGGGGCCAACGTCCTGACTTTC.

The V and J genes are TRBV7-9 and TRBJ1-1; TRBD1 might be the D (5 bases). CDR3 length equals 12 residues. Germline assignment: CDR1 SEHNR and CDR2 FQNEAQ (reference sequence). Trimming pared 4 bases from V and 8 bases from J, leaving 11 bases between. The CDR3 DNA reads as TGTGCCAGCAGCTCCTACAGGACGGAAGCTTTCTTT. Amino acids: CASSSYRTEAFF. Together with reference TRBV7-9 and TRBJ1-1, the CDR3 gives the full variable domain: DTGVSQNPRHKITKRGQNVTFRCDPISEHNRLYWYRQTLGQGPEFLTYFQNEAQLEKSRLLSDRFSAERPKGSFSTLEIQRTEQGDSAMYLCASSSYRTEAFFGQGTRLTVV.

The J gene is TRBJ2-1, the V gene TRBV7-7; 12 nucleotides agree with TRBD2. The CDR3 has 15 amino acids. Unmatched junction bases numbered 6, after V lost 5 bases and J lost 7 bases. Germline V gene lookup returns CDR1 SSHAT and CDR2 FNYEAQ (reference sequence). DNA of the CDR3: TGTGCCAGCAGCAAGACTAGCGGGAGTAGTAATGAGCAGTTCTTC. The encoded protein is CASSKTSGSSNEQFF.

The rearrangement uses TRBV27 and TRBJ2-7; 9 bases fit TRBD1. The CDR3 loop spans 14 amino acids. Germline V gives CDR1 MNHEY, CDR2 SMNVEV (reference sequence). Germline trimming cut 5 bases from V and 6 bases from J; bases unmatched to any gene: 8. CDR3: CASSPRTGAREQYF. For the CDR3, the DNA is TGTGCCAGCAGTCCCAGGACAGGGGCCCGCGAGCAGTACTTC.

This chain links TRBV5-1 with TRBJ1-2; maybe TRBD1 (6 bases). V lost 7 bases and J 8 bases, leaving 18 bases between the germline ends. From germline, CDR1 is SGHRS and CDR2 YFSETQ. This CDR3 comprises 13 residues. The CDR3: CASYYPGARGYTF. The CDR3 region has the DNA TGCGCCAGCTACTACCCGGGGGCTAGGGGCTACACCTTC.

The chain is built from TRBV29-1 and TRBJ2-5, with D perhaps matching TRBD2 (6 bases). The CDR3 totals 16 residues. Trimming removed 4 bases from V and 4 bases from J, with 22 bases in between. The germline gives CDR1 SQVTM, CDR2 ANQGSEA. The CDR3 region is CSVVGRESGFGETQYF. DNA for the CDR3: TGCAGCGTTGTGGGGCGGGAATCTGGTTTCGGAGAGACCCAGTACTTC. Full variable domain (outside the CDR3, taken from reference TRBV29-1 and TRBJ2-5): SAVISQKPSRDICQRGTSLTIQCQVDSQVTMMFWYRQQPGQSLTLIATANQGSEATYESGFVIDKFPISRPNLTFSTLTVSNMSPEDSSIYLCSVVGRESGFGETQYFGPGTRLLVL.

The rearrangement links TRBV30 to TRBJ1-6; 7 bases are a match to TRBD1. CDR1 is GTSNPN, CDR2 SVGIG, per germline (reference sequence). V shed 0 bases and J 8 bases; nucleotides not matched to a gene: 7. The CDR3 runs to 15 residues. CDR3 protein: CAWSVTTGWDSPLHF. CDR3 DNA: TGTGCCTGGAGTGTGACGACAGGGTGGGATTCACCCCTCCACTTT.

This clone has more than one count but fewer than ten. With a much larger clone just one base away, this may be a read error. Within the sample, other DNA sequences also encode this same CDR3. The rearrangement joins TRBV29-1 to TRBJ1-1; TRBD1 might be the D (5 bases). This CDR3 contains 14 residues. V was shortened by 3 bases and J by 2 bases, with 13 bases between the two germline ends. Germline V gives CDR1 SQVTM, CDR2 ANQGSEA. The CDR3 bases are TGCAGCGTTGAGAGGGGCAGCTCTAACACTGAAGCTTTCTTT. Amino acid sequence: CSVERGSSNTEAFF.

As regards this clone: A far larger clone is one base from this, pointing to a likely read error. In the same sample, other DNA sequences code for this CDR3. V and J are TRBV7-2 and TRBJ1-2, with TRBD1 matching 8 bases. Trimming cost V 9 bases and J 2 bases; bases outside gene matches: 11. The CDR3 spans 15 residues. Germline V gene data show CDR1 as SGHTA and CDR2 as FQGNSA. Here the CDR3 reads CASSHKGTGNYGYTF. In DNA form, the CDR3 reads TGTGCCAGTAGCCACAAGGGGACAGGAAACTATGGCTACACCTTC.

This chain links TRBV5-1 with TRBJ1-2, with 7 positions matching TRBD1. V lost 5 bases, J lost 7 bases, and 14 bases stayed unmatched. Looked up from germline, CDR1 is SGHRS and CDR2 is YFSETQ. The CDR3 contains 15 residues. DNA of the CDR3: TGCGCCAGCAGGTCTATACAGGGGCAGCTCGGTGGCTACACCTTC. It encodes CASRSIQGQLGGYTF.

The rearrangement links TRBV6-4 to TRBJ1-2, with 7 bases matching TRBD1. J was trimmed by 5 bases and V by 0 bases; bases with no gene match: 6. The CDR3 has 15 amino acids. Germline CDR1 is MRHNA and CDR2 is SNTAGT. The CDR3 nucleotides are TGTGCCAGCAGTGACTCTTCAGGGGGAATATATGGCTACACCTTC. Amino acids: CASSDSSGGIYGYTF.

V usage is TRBV2 and J usage is TRBJ1-5; no clear D. There are 13 residues in the CDR3. The germline CDR1 and CDR2 sequences are SNHLY and FYNNEI. With 4 bases removed from V and 0 bases from J, the gap between germline ends came to 4 bases. CDR3: CASSVDSNQPQHF. As DNA, the CDR3 is TGTGCCAGCAGTGTGGATAGCAATCAGCCCCAGCATTTT.

This clone was seen more than once but under ten times. The chain couples TRBV6-5 to TRBJ2-5; TRBD2 aligns across 8 bases. V lost 4 bases to trimming and J lost 5 bases; unmatched junction nucleotides: 9. Germline V gives CDR1 MNHEY, CDR2 SVGAGI. CDR3 length: 15 amino acids. The CDR3, as DNA: TGTGCCAGCAGTTTGGCGGGAGGCGTTATGGAGACCCAGTACTTC. Translated: CASSLAGGVMETQYF.

This clone has ten or more counts. Other DNA sequences from this sample encode an identical CDR3 as well. The chain couples TRBV7-2 to TRBJ2-1, with TRBD2 identical over 9 bases. Germline assignment: CDR1 SGHTA and CDR2 FQGNSA. CDR3 length: 17 residues. Trimming cost V 1 base and J 3 bases; bases outside gene matches: 7. The CDR3 sequence: CASSLVGGRVLYNEQFF. The DNA for the CDR3 is TGTGCCAGCAGCTTAGTCGGCGGGAGGGTTCTCTACAATGAGCAGTTCTTC.

The V call is TRBV27, the J call TRBJ2-2; D is tentatively TRBD1 or TRBD2 (5 bases each). The length of the CDR3 is 16 residues. Germline V gene data show CDR1 as MNHEY and CDR2 as SMNVEV (reference sequence). The germline V and J ends were trimmed by 0 bases and 6 bases, with 14 bases remaining between them. CDR3 sequence: CASSLSGPLGAGELFF. As DNA, the CDR3 is TGTGCCAGCAGTTTATCGGGACCGCTGGGGGCCGGGGAGCTGTTTTTT.